This is a list of T cell receptor beta chains from one sample in a study of cytomegalovirus exposure and HLA in healthy donors. Repertoires were generated with immunoSEQ multiplex PCR, while TCRdb's copy carries only in-frame clones and drops some. The sample has 300,000 to 400,000 clones, around 90% seen once. The sample taken for sequencing was PBMCs. These receptors were obtained from a young man in good health and CMV-seronegative. The CDR3 runs from the conserved cysteine through the conserved F or W. Each record gives: V gene, clone size, D gene, J gene, CDR3 DNA, CDR3 protein. The D gene is left open where the match is weak. Where a row states a size, it is once, few, many or the class of an expanded clone; other rows omit it.

TRBV4-1	few	.	TRBJ2-3	TGCGCCAGCAGCCCTGCCCGGGGGGCAGGTAGCACAGATACGCAGTATTTT	CASSPARGAGSTDTQYF
TRBV29-1	few	TRBD1	TRBJ1-6	TGCAGCTATACGACAGGGACTAATTCACCCCTCCACTTT	CSYTTGTNSPLHF
TRBV9	.	.	TRBJ1-1	TGTGCCAGCAGCCAGACTCCGGGACTCACCATGAACACTGAAGCTTTCTTT	CASSQTPGLTMNTEAFF
TRBV25-1	.	.	TRBJ1-2	TGTGCCAGCAGTGGGGGCGCGTACTATGGCTACACCTTC	CASSGGAYYGYTF
TRBV27	.	.	TRBJ1-2	TGTGCCAGCAGTCCCCTACCGGGACATAAGTTCCATGGCTACACCTTC	CASSPLPGHKFHGYTF
TRBV5-1	.	TRBD2	TRBJ2-1	TGCGCCAGCAGCTTGGTGGCGGGGGCCTACAATGAGCAGTTCTTC	CASSLVAGAYNEQFF
TRBV14	.	TRBD2	TRBJ2-7	TGTGCCAGCAGCCGTACATCTTGGCGGGGGGAGGCCTACGAGCAGTACTTC	CASSRTSWRGEAYEQYF
TRBV6-5	.	TRBD1	TRBJ1-2	TGTGCCAGCAGCCTTGGACAGGGGGTAAAAGGTTGCACCTTC	CASSLGQGVKGCTF
TRBV7-2	.	.	TRBJ1-4	TGTGCCAGCAGCTTCACAGGGTCGGAAAAACTGTTTTTT	CASSFTGSEKLFF
TRBV2	.	.	TRBJ2-1	TGTGCCAGCAGCCTAGACTCCTCCTACAATGAGCAGTTCTTC	CASSLDSSYNEQFF
TRBV5-6	.	.	TRBJ2-7	TGTGCCAGCAGCTTGGTGGCGGGTCCCTACGAGCAGTACTTC	CASSLVAGPYEQYF
TRBV6-1	.	TRBD1	TRBJ1-2	TGTGCCAGCAGTGGACAGGGGATTTCCTATGGCTACACCTTC	CASSGQGISYGYTF
TRBV6-6	.	.	TRBJ1-2	TGTGCCAGCAGTTATTCCGGGTCGGTTGTAAGCGCTGGCTACACCTTC	CASSYSGSVVSAGYTF
TRBV27	.	TRBD2	TRBJ2-5	TGTGCCAGCAGTTCGCAGGGGACTAGCGCGTGCTACTTC	CASSSQGTSACYF
TRBV4-1	.	TRBD1	TRBJ2-1	TGCGCCAGCAGCCGGGACAGGGGAGGATGGAGTGAGCAGTTCTTC	CASSRDRGGWSEQFF
TRBV5-1	.	.	TRBJ1-1	TGCGCCAGCAGCTTGGCCAGAGGGAACACTGAAGCTTTCTTT	CASSLARGNTEAFF
TRBV18	.	TRBD1	TRBJ2-7	TGTGCCAGCTCACCGGGGACAGGGGGCTTCCACGAGCAGTACTTC	CASSPGTGGFHEQYF
TRBV7-9	.	TRBD1	TRBJ2-5	TGTGCCAGCAGCACGGACAGGGGCTATCAAGAGACCCAGTACTTC	CASSTDRGYQETQYF
TRBV6-5	.	.	TRBJ2-7	TGTGCCAGCACCACAGACGGGGGTAACGAGCAGTACTTC	CASTTDGGNEQYF
TRBV19	once	TRBD1	TRBJ2-5	TGTGCCAGTAGTGCCGACAGGGCGACTCAAGAGACCCAGTACTTC	CASSADRATQETQYF
TRBV2	.	.	TRBJ2-1	TGTGCCAGCAGGGGCCACAGCTACAATGAGCAGTTCTTC	CASRGHSYNEQFF
TRBV5-1	.	TRBD2	TRBJ2-3	TGCGCCAGCAGCTTGGTGGTACTAGCGGGGAACACAGATACGCAGTATTTT	CASSLVVLAGNTDTQYF
TRBV7-2	.	TRBD1	TRBJ2-4	TGTGCCAGCAGCCAATGGGACAGAAAAAACATTCAGTACTTC	CASSQWDRKNIQYF
TRBV27	.	TRBD2	TRBJ2-5	TGTGCCAGCAGTTTAAGGGCCGGGGGGACTAGCGGGGATGAGACCCAGTACTTC	CASSLRAGGTSGDETQYF
TRBV6-1	.	.	TRBJ2-5	TGTGCCAGCACCGACGTGGGGGCGGCGACCCAGTACTTC	CASTDVGAATQYF
TRBV9	.	.	TRBJ2-3	TGTGCCAGCAGCGCAGAGGGCCGGGGCACAGATACGCAGTATTTT	CASSAEGRGTDTQYF
TRBV19	.	.	TRBJ1-6	TGTGCCAGTAGTATGGGACAATATAATTCACCCCTCCACTTT	CASSMGQYNSPLHF
TRBV30	.	TRBD2	TRBJ2-3	TGTGCCTATACTAGCGGGGGGCCTAGCACAGATACGCAGTATTTT	CAYTSGGPSTDTQYF
TRBV4-1	.	.	TRBJ2-7	TGCGCCAGCAGCCAACCTGACAGGGAGGTCTACGAGCAGTACTTC	CASSQPDREVYEQYF
TRBV5-6	.	TRBD1	TRBJ2-5	TGTGCCAGCAGCCCCAGGGGGCGCTTAGCCCCCAGAGAGACCCAGTACTTC	CASSPRGRLAPRETQYF
TRBV18	once	.	TRBJ1-5	TGTGCCAGCTCACCAGGACTTTTTGGTCAGCCCCAGCATTTT	CASSPGLFGQPQHF
TRBV6-5	.	.	TRBJ2-7	TGTGCCAGCAGGGGCCCTCAGGGCTCCTACGAGCAGTACTTC	CASRGPQGSYEQYF
TRBV7-2	few	.	TRBJ2-6	TGTGCCAGCAGCTTAGACATGGCAGGGACTGGGGCCAACGTCCTGACTTTC	CASSLDMAGTGANVLTF
TRBV27	.	.	TRBJ1-5	TGTGCCAGCAGTTTCCTGGCAGACTATAGCAATCAGCCCCAGCATTTT	CASSFLADYSNQPQHF
TRBV4-3	.	TRBD1	TRBJ1-1	TGCGCCAGCAGCCAAGATTTGGTAGGGGGCGTGAACACTGAAGCTTTCTTT	CASSQDLVGGVNTEAFF
TRBV19	.	.	TRBJ2-2	TGTGCCAGTAGTATGGCCCTTGCGGCCGGGGAGCTGTTTTTT	CASSMALAAGELFF
TRBV6-5	.	.	TRBJ2-7	TGTGCCAGCAGCACAACCTACGAGCAGTACTTC	CASSTTYEQYF
TRBV15	.	TRBD1	TRBJ2-2	TGTGCCACCAAGGACAGGGGCCTGAACACCGGGGAGCTGTTTTTT	CATKDRGLNTGELFF
TRBV2	.	TRBD1	TRBJ2-3	TGTGCCAGCATAGGACAGGCAGGAGATACGCAGTATTTT	CASIGQAGDTQYF
TRBV7-9	.	TRBD1	TRBJ1-5	TGTGCGTCAAGCAGGGGGGAGGTAAGCAATCAGCCCCAGCATTTT	CASSRGEVSNQPQHF
TRBV19	.	TRBD1	TRBJ2-7	TGTGCCAGTAATGACAGGGGGCGAGGCGAGCAGTACTTC	CASNDRGRGEQYF
TRBV2	.	.	TRBJ1-4	TGTGCCAGCAGTGCGGAGGCTAATGAAAAACTGTTTTTT	CASSAEANEKLFF
TRBV18	.	TRBD2	TRBJ2-5	TGTGCCAGCTCACCTCTCATAGCGGGACAAGAGACCCAGTACTTC	CASSPLIAGQETQYF
TRBV7-9	.	TRBD2	TRBJ2-5	TGTGCCAGCAGCTTAAGAGGGGGACTAGAGGGGAGAGAGACCCAGTACTTC	CASSLRGGLEGRETQYF
TRBV5-5	.	.	TRBJ1-2	TGTGCCAGCAGCTTGGGGGCAGGGGTAAGGTATGGCTACACCTTC	CASSLGAGVRYGYTF
TRBV29-1	once	TRBD1	TRBJ1-2	TGCAGCGTTGGACAGGGCTCGAGGGGCTACACCTTC	CSVGQGSRGYTF
TRBV4-3	few	.	TRBJ1-2	TGCGCCAGCAGCCAAGCCAGGGAATGGGATGGCTACACCTTC	CASSQAREWDGYTF
TRBV2	.	TRBD2	TRBJ2-5	TGTGCCAGCAGTGCAAGGACTAGCGGGGGATTAGAGACCCAGTACTTC	CASSARTSGGLETQYF
TRBV6-5	.	.	TRBJ1-2	TGTGCCAGCACCCCTTTTGCAGGGAACTATGGCTACACCTTC	CASTPFAGNYGYTF
TRBV4-1	.	.	TRBJ1-3	TGCGCCAGCAGCCAAGTTCCAGGGGAACGCTTAGGGGGCACCATATATTTT	CASSQVPGERLGGTIYF
TRBV5-1	.	.	TRBJ2-7	TGCGCCAGCAGCCAGTCCGGGGTTAGCTACGAGCAGTACTTC	CASSQSGVSYEQYF
TRBV28	once	.	TRBJ1-2	TGTGCCAGCAGATTGACCAGGGGCCCAACTTATGGCTACACCTTC	CASRLTRGPTYGYTF
TRBV5-1	.	.	TRBJ2-3	TGCGCCAGCAGCTTGGAAACTAGTCCGCGGGCGGATACGCAGTATTTT	CASSLETSPRADTQYF
TRBV13	.	.	TRBJ1-1	TGTGCCAGCAGCTTCCCCAGGGGAGGGTCGAACACTGAAGCTTTCTTT	CASSFPRGGSNTEAFF
TRBV19	.	TRBD1	TRBJ1-1	TGTGCCAGTAGTATACGAACCTTGGACAGGGCGAACACTGAAGCTTTCTTT	CASSIRTLDRANTEAFF